Listed here are 23 T cell receptor beta chains from one sample, sequenced in a study of OX40 agonist ivuxolimab in advanced cancers. Clones were read by immunoSEQ multiplex PCR, and TCRdb kept only the in-frame ones, dropping some. The profile shows 52,000 or so clones, about 85% of them singletons. Sequences were derived from CD4+ or CD8+ T cells sorted from blood, sampled in a trial of the OX40 agonist ivuxolimab. The source is an adult with an advanced solid tumor such as melanoma, head and neck, liver or kidney cancer.

The chain joins TRBV7-3 to TRBJ1-4; perhaps TRBD1 as D (5 bases). Trimming took off 0 bases at V and 3 bases at J, with 8 bases between the two ends. The CDR3 sequence is 15 residues long. Germline CDR1 is SGHTA and CDR2 is FQGTGA. CDR3 sequence: CASSLTGLANEKLFF. As DNA, the CDR3 is TGTGCCAGCAGCTTAACGGGGCTAGCTAATGAAAAACTGTTTTTT.

This chain uses TRBV7-7 with TRBJ2-5; no clear D. Germline V gives CDR1 SSHAT, CDR2 FNYEAQ (reference sequence). Trimming stripped 4 bases from V and 13 bases from J, with 19 bases between. The CDR3 consists of 13 residues. The CDR3 nucleotides read TGTGCCAGCAGCTCGAGCCTCGACGGCGCGGTGTACTTC. As protein: CASSSSLDGAVYF.

The chain links TRBV5-6 to TRBJ2-2; TRBD1 agrees at 9 bases. Germline-derived CDR1 and CDR2 are SGHDT and YYEEEE. V trimming: 5 bases; J trimming: 6 bases; junction bases outside the gene matches: 8. This CDR3 contains 15 residues. The CDR3 nucleotides read TGTGCCAGCAGTTACAGGACAGGGGTCGCCGGGGAGCTGTTTTTT. Translated: CASSYRTGVAGELFF.

This chain links TRBV7-3 with TRBJ2-7, with D maybe TRBD1 (5 bases). This CDR3 is 14 amino acids long. The germline CDR1 and CDR2 sequences are SGHTA and FQGTGA. V shed 5 bases and J shed 7 bases, with 18 bases lying between them. The chain's CDR3 is CASSPTEPMGEQYF. CDR3 bases: TGTGCCAGCAGCCCGACAGAACCTATGGGAGAGCAGTACTTC.

The gene calls are TRBV30 and TRBJ1-5; D perhaps matches TRBD1 (5 bases). V lost 3 bases and J lost 5, with 20 bases in between. This CDR3 region has 16 residues. CDR1 and CDR2 (germline): GTSNPN, SVGIG (reference sequence). The CDR3 here is CAWSPGTWGTYQPQHF. CDR3 sequence (DNA): TGTGCCTGGAGCCCCGGGACCTGGGGCACATATCAGCCCCAGCATTTT.

V and J are TRBV6-1 and TRBJ1-2; 10 nucleotides line up with TRBD1. This CDR3 is built from 14 residues. Germline trimming cut 5 bases from V and 8 bases from J; bases unmatched to any gene: 8. Germline assignment: CDR1 MNHNS and CDR2 SASEGT. CDR3 residues: CASSIGTGELGYTF. DNA of the CDR3: TGTGCCAGCAGTATCGGGACAGGGGAACTCGGCTACACCTTC.

Of note for this clone: It is likely a read error, because the conserved phenylalanine at the end of the CDR3 is missing. The gene calls are TRBV7-2 and TRBJ1-5; D not certain. Germline values: CDR1 SGHTA, CDR2 FQGNSA. The CDR3 is 13 residues long. V gave up 5 bases and J gave up 6 bases, with 11 bases separating them. The CDR3 region is CASSARLSQPQHL. In DNA, the CDR3 is TGTGCCAGCAGCGCCCGGCTTTCTCAGCCCCAGCATCTT.

V and J are TRBV7-9 and TRBJ2-5; 10 bases agree with TRBD2. The CDR3 is 13 residues long. From germline, CDR1 is SEHNR and CDR2 FQNEAQ (reference sequence). With 6 bases clipped from V and 5 bases from J, the junction kept 3 bases outside the gene matches. DNA of the CDR3: TGTGCCAGCAGTCCGGGACTAGCGGAGACCCAGTACTTC. This translates into CASSPGLAETQYF. Drawing the rest from reference TRBV7-9 and TRBJ2-5, the complete variable domain is DTGVSQNPRHKITKRGQNVTFRCDPISEHNRLYWYRQTLGQGPEFLTYFQNEAQLEKSRLLSDRFSAERPKGSFSTLEIQRTEQGDSAMYLCASSPGLAETQYFGPGTRLLVL.

The chain carries TRBV29-1 and TRBJ2-5; TRBD1 aligns across 8 bases. Germline V CDR1 and CDR2: SQVTM, ANQGSEA. The CDR3 covers 15 residues. The V segment lost 3 bases and the J segment 0 bases; nucleotides outside the gene matches: 6. This CDR3 is CSVDTGGLYQETQYF. Written as DNA, the CDR3 is TGCAGCGTTGACACAGGGGGTCTGTACCAAGAGACCCAGTACTTC.

The V and J genes are TRBV21-1 and TRBJ2-7; the table assigns TRBD2, which was not confirmed against the DNA. TRBV21-1 is marked as a pseudogene. The CDR3 covers 13 residues. DNA of the CDR3: TGTGCCAGCAGCCCCCCTGTGACTCGGGGTAGGATCTTC. This codes for CASSPPVTRGRIF.

The chain employs TRBV11-2 and TRBJ2-4; the D is unclear. The V and J ends lost 2 bases and 0 bases respectively, with 17 bases between them. The CDR3 is 18 residues long. Germline V CDR1 and CDR2: SGHAT, FQNNGV. CDR3 coding DNA: TGTGCCAGCAGCTTATTTGGTGCTCGCAGCCTAGCCAAAAACATTCAGTACTTC. Translation gives CASSLFGARSLAKNIQYF.

This CDR3 is CASSFGGTVLNQPQHF. CDR3 bases: TGTGCCAGCAGCTTTGGGGGGACAGTCCTTAATCAGCCCCAGCATTTT. This sequence joins TRBV5-6 and TRBJ1-5; 7 bases match TRBD1. CDR3 length: 16 residues. Germline V CDR1 and CDR2: SGHDT, YYEEEE. With V trimmed by 2 bases and J by 4 bases, 9 bases remained unmatched.

This clone was seen a few times. V usage is TRBV6-6 and J usage is TRBJ1-5; weak D call: TRBD1 (5 bases). Germline V gene data show CDR1 as MNHNY and CDR2 as SVGAGI (reference sequence). CDR3 length: 13 residues. Trimming removed 4 bases at V and 7 bases at J, with 11 bases between. The CDR3 reads CASSSGREQPQHF. As DNA, the CDR3 is TGTGCCAGCAGTTCGGGACGAGAGCAGCCCCAGCATTTT.

The V call is TRBV28, the J call TRBJ1-1, with TRBD1 identical over 9 bases. CDR3 length: 12 residues. Germline CDR1 reads MDHEN; CDR2 reads SYDVKM. Trimming took 6 bases from V and 7 from J; bases not matched to a gene: 3. CDR3 residues: CASRGDRVEAFF. Written as DNA, the CDR3 is TGTGCCAGCAGGGGGGACAGGGTTGAAGCTTTCTTT.

This chain links TRBV10-3 with TRBJ2-5; 13 bases match TRBD2. V lost 9 bases and J lost 3; bases outside the gene matches: 1. The CDR3 sequence is 13 residues long. In germline, CDR1 is ENHRY, CDR2 SYGVKD. The CDR3 nucleotides read TGTGCCATAGGGACTAGCGGGAAAGAGACCCAGTACTTC. It translates to CAIGTSGKETQYF.

This clone was seen a single time. The chain joins TRBV18 to TRBJ1-2; no clear D. From germline, CDR1 is KGHSH and CDR2 LQKENI. The length of the CDR3 is 14 residues. V lost 2 bases and J lost 2, with 9 bases in between. The CDR3, as DNA: TGTGCCAGCTCACCAGGAGAACGGAACTATGGCTACACCTTC. It specifies CASSPGERNYGYTF.

The rearrangement uses TRBV29-1 and TRBJ2-5; TRBD2 is a possible D gene (7 bases). The V gene lost 0 bases and the J gene lost 5 bases, with 13 bases spanning the gap. CDR1 and CDR2 from the germline V gene are SQVTM and ANQGSEA. This CDR3 region has 14 residues. The CDR3 protein is CSVEDPRGRETQYF. The CDR3 DNA reads as TGCAGCGTTGAAGATCCGCGGGGGCGGGAGACCCAGTACTTC. Complete variable domain (other parts from reference TRBV29-1 and TRBJ2-5): SAVISQKPSRDICQRGTSLTIQCQVDSQVTMMFWYRQQPGQSLTLIATANQGSEATYESGFVIDKFPISRPNLTFSTLTVSNMSPEDSSIYLCSVEDPRGRETQYFGPGTRLLVL.

The V and J genes are TRBV2 and TRBJ1-3; perhaps TRBD1 as D (6 bases). Germline V CDR1 and CDR2: SNHLY, FYNNEI. The CDR3 spans 14 residues. Trimming removed 6 bases from V and 4 bases from J, with 13 bases in between. This CDR3 is CASSERTAGNTIYF. The CDR3 DNA follows: TGTGCCAGCAGCGAGAGGACAGCCGGAAACACCATATATTTT. The variable domain in full, completed from reference TRBV2 and TRBJ1-3, reads EPEVTQTPSHQVTQMGQEVILRCVPISNHLYFYWYRQILGQKVEFLVSFYNNEISEKSEIFDDQFSVERPDGSNFTLKIRSTKLEDSAMYFCASSERTAGNTIYFGEGSWLTVV.

This sequence joins TRBV18 and TRBJ1-1; 12 bases line up with TRBD1. V was clipped by 2 bases and J by 8 bases; unmatched bases: 6. Looked up from germline, CDR1 is KGHSH and CDR2 is LQKENI. The CDR3 is made up of 15 amino acids. In nucleotides, the CDR3 is TGTGCCAGCTCACCAATCGCCGGGACAGGGGGCGAAGCTTTCTTT. It yields the protein CASSPIAGTGGEAFF.

Regarding this clone: The same CDR3 arises from other DNA sequences in this sample as well. This rearrangement joins TRBV2 to TRBJ1-5, with TRBD1 as a possible D gene (5 bases). CDR1 is SNHLY and CDR2 is FYNNEI in the germline V gene. The CDR3 is 13 residues long. V dropped 4 bases and J dropped 5 bases, with 9 bases sitting between them. This chain's CDR3 is CASSGQGYQPQHF. The CDR3 DNA follows: TGTGCCAGCAGTGGGCAGGGTTATCAGCCCCAGCATTTT.

The DNA of the CDR3 is TGTGCCAGCAGCCCCGACAGGGCTGCTGGAAACACCATATATTTT. Protein: CASSPDRAAGNTIYF. The chain is built from TRBV6-5 and TRBJ1-3; 7 nucleotides agree with TRBD1. The germline gives CDR1 MNHEY, CDR2 SVGAGI. The CDR3 is made up of 15 amino acids. V lost 6 bases to trimming and J lost 2 bases; unmatched junction nucleotides: 7.

This chain joins TRBV6-1 and TRBJ1-5, with D tentatively TRBD1 (5 bases). V was shortened by 3 bases and J by 3 bases, with 12 bases between the two germline ends. Germline CDR1 is MNHNS and CDR2 is SASEGT. The CDR3 extends over 15 amino acids. CDR3 loop: CASSDHTGNNQPQHF. The CDR3, as DNA: TGTGCCAGCAGTGATCACACAGGAAACAATCAGCCCCAGCATTTT.

The genes are TRBV7-9 and TRBJ2-5, with D hard to call. The germline V gene encodes CDR1 SEHNR and CDR2 FQNEAQ (reference sequence). The CDR3 totals 11 residues. V was shortened by 5 bases and J by 2 bases, with 3 bases between the two germline ends. As DNA, the CDR3 is TGTGCCAGCAGCCAACAAGAGACCCAGTACTTC. Translation gives CASSQQETQYF. Full variable domain (missing parts from reference TRBV7-9 and TRBJ2-5): DTGVSQNPRHKITKRGQNVTFRCDPISEHNRLYWYRQTLGQGPEFLTYFQNEAQLEKSRLLSDRFSAERPKGSFSTLEIQRTEQGDSAMYLCASSQQETQYFGPGTRLLVL.